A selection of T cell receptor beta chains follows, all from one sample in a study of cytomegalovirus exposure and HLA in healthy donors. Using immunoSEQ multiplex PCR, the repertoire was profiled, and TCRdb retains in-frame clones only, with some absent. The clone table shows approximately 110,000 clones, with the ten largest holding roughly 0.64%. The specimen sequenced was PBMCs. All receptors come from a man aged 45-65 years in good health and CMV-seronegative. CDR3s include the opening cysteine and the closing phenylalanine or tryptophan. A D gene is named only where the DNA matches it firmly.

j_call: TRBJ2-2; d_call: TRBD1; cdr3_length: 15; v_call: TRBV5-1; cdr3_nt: TGCGCCAGCAGCCCTGGGACAGGGAACACCGGGGAGCTGTTTTTT; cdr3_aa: CASSPGTGNTGELFF
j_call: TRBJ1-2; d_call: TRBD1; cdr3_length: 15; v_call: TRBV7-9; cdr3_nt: TGTGCCAGCAGCTTACTGACAGGGTCTAACTATGGCTACACCTTC; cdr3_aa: CASSLLTGSNYGYTF
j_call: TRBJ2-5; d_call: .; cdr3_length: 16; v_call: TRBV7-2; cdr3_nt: TGTGCCAGCAGCTTAAGGTGGACGGGGGTGCAAGAGACCCAGTACTTC; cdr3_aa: CASSLRWTGVQETQYF
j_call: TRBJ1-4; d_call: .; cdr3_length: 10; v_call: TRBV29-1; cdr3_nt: TGCAGCGTAGCGGATGAAAAACTGTTTTTT; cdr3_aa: CSVADEKLFF
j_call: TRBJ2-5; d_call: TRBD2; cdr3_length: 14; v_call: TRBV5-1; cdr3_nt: TGCGCCAGCAAGGAGACTAGCGGATGGGAGACCCAGTACTTC; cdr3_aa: CASKETSGWETQYF
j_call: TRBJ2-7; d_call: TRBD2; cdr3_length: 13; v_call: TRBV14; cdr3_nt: TGTGCCAGCAGCCAAGTGCTAGCGGGCGAGCAGTACTTC; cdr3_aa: CASSQVLAGEQYF
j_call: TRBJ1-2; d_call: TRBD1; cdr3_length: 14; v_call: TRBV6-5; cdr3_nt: TGTGCCAGCCGAAAAGACAGGGGATTGGATGGCTACACCTTC; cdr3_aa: CASRKDRGLDGYTF
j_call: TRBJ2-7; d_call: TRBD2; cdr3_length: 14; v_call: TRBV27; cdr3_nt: TGTGCCAGCAGACTAGGAGCGGGAGCCTACGAGCAGTACTTC; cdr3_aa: CASRLGAGAYEQYF
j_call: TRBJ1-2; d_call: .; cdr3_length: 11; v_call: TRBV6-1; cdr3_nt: TGTGCCAGCAGTCCCGTGAGAGGCTACACCTTC; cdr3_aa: CASSPVRGYTF
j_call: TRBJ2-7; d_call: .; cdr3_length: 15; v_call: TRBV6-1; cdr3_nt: TGTGCCAGCATATGGACAGCCTTGGGATCCTACGAGCAGTACTTC; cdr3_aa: CASIWTALGSYEQYF
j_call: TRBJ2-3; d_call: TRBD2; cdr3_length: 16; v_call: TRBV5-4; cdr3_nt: TGTGCCAGCAGCCCCGACGGGACTAGCGGGAGGGATACGCAGTATTTT; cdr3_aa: CASSPDGTSGRDTQYF
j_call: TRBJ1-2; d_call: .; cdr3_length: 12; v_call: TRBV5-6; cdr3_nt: TGTGCCAGCAGCTTGGCCGACTATGGCTACACCTTC; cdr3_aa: CASSLADYGYTF
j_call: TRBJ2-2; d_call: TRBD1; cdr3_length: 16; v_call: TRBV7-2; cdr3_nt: TGTGCCAGCAGCCAAGGGACAGGGGGGAACACCGGGGAGCTGTTTTTT; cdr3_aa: CASSQGTGGNTGELFF
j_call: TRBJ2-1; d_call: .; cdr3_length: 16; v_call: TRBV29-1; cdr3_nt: TGCAGCGTTGAGGGACATCCGACGGAATCCTACAATGAGCAGTTCTTC; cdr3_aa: CSVEGHPTESYNEQFF
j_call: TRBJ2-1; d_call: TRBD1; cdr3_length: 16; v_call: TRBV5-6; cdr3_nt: TGTGCCAGCAGCTTGGCAACAGGGGTAACCTACAATGAGCAGTTCTTC; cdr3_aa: CASSLATGVTYNEQFF
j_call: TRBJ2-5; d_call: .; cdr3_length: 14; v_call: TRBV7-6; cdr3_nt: TGTGCCAGCAGCTTAGTTTCCCCGCGAGAGACCCAGTACTTC; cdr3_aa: CASSLVSPRETQYF
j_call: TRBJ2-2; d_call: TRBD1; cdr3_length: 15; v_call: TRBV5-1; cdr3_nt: TGCGCCAGCAGCTTGGCAGGGGGTAACACCGGGGAGCTGTTTTTT; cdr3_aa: CASSLAGGNTGELFF
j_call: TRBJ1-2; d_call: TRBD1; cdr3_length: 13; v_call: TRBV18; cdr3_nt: TGTGCCAGCTCACGAGGACAGGACTATGGCTACACCTTC; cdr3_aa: CASSRGQDYGYTF
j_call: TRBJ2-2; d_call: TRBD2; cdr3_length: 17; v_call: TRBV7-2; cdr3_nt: TGTGCCAGCAGCCAAGGGACTAGCGCTGCGAACACCGGGGAGCTGTTTTTT; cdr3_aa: CASSQGTSAANTGELFF
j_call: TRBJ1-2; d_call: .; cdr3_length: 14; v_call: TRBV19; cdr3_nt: TGTGCCAGCCGACCCTGGAGGGAGGTATATGGCTACACCTTC; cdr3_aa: CASRPWREVYGYTF
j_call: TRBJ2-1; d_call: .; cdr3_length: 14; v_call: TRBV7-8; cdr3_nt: TGTGCCAGCAGCTTAGCGGGCTTCTACAATGAGCAGTTCTTC; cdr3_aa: CASSLAGFYNEQFF
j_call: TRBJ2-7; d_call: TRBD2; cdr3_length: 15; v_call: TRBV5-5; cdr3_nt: TGTGCCAGCAGCTTACTAGCGGGAGGGGGCTACGAGCAGTACTTC; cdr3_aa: CASSLLAGGGYEQYF
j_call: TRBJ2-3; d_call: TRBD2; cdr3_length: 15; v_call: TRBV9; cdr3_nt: TGTGCCAGCAGCTTTAGCGGGAGGGCCGTGGATACGCAGTATTTT; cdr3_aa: CASSFSGRAVDTQYF
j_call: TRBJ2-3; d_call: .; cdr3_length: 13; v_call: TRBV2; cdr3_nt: TGTGCCAGCAGTGGGGACACCGCAGATACGCAGTATTTT; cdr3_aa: CASSGDTADTQYF